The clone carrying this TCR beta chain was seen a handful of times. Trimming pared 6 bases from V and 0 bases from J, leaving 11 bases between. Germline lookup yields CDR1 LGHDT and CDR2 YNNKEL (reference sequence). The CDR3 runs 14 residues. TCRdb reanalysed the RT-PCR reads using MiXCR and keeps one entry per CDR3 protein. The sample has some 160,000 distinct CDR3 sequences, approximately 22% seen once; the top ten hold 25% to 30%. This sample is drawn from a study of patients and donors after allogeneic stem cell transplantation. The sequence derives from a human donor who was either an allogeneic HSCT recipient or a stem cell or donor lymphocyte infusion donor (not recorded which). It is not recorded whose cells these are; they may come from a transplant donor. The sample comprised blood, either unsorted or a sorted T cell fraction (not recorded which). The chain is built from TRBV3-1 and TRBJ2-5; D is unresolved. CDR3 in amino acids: CASSFDTYQETQYF. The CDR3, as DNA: TGTGCCAGCAGTTTTGACACCTACCAAGAGACCCAGTACTTC.